This TCR beta chain appears in the sequencing data of a study of response to subunit inactivated influenza vaccine. Findings of the study overall: After each seasonal influenza vaccination, few new T cells are recruited, the authors suggested.

The CDR3 has 11 residues. CDR1 is SQVTM, CDR2 ANQGSEA, per germline. V was clipped by 7 bases and J by 2 bases, with 8 bases between them. TCRdb re-derived calls from the RT-PCR reads in MiXCR, one entry per CDR3 protein. The sample consists of around 850,000 distinct CDR3 sequences, 15% to 20% of them appearing once. The table lists this clonotype with many counts. Its antigen remains unidentified. The chain couples TRBV29-1 to TRBJ1-1; D is uncertain. Sequencing used PBMCs from blood, obtained 4 to 6 days after vaccination. The sequence was obtained from a man aged 45-65 years who received an inactivated influenza vaccine. The CDR3 nucleotides are TGCAGCGCGAAAAGTAACACTGAAGCTTTCTTT. Encoded protein: CSAKSNTEAFF.